The 10 T cell receptor beta chains below were found in one sample sequenced in a study of cytomegalovirus exposure and HLA in healthy donors. The PCR was carried out with 60 Vbeta primers and 13 Jbeta primers. The protocol was immunoSEQ multiplex PCR, while the TCRdb copy is restricted to in-frame clones and leaves out a portion. Of about 130,000 clones listed, approximately 8.8% were seen once; the top ten hold 5.5%. The sequenced material came from PBMCs. The receptors stem from a man between 40 and 49 years old in good health and CMV-seronegative.

The chain carries TRBV2 and TRBJ1-3; 9 bases match TRBD1. This CDR3 region has 16 residues. The V and J ends lost 6 bases and 4 bases, in that order; junction bases with no gene match: 10. Germline V gene data show CDR1 as SNHLY and CDR2 as FYNNEI. The CDR3 nucleotides read TGTGCCAGCAGCGCCTACAGGGGGCTCGGGGGAAACACCATATATTTT. Protein product: CASSAYRGLGGNTIYF.

This chain connects TRBV7-9 to TRBJ2-1, with TRBD2 matching over 9 bases. Germline CDR1 and CDR2: SEHNR and FQNEAQ (reference sequence). Germline trimming cut 1 base from V and 8 bases from J; bases unmatched to any gene: 6. This CDR3 has 15 amino acids. Written as DNA, the CDR3 is TGTGCCAGCAGCTTAGGCGGGGGGGCCGGGGATGAGCAGTTCTTC. It yields the protein CASSLGGGAGDEQFF.

The chain carries TRBV5-6 and TRBJ2-2, with D possibly matching TRBD1 (6 bases). The ends were cut back, 4 bases at V and 7 bases at J, with 14 bases in the middle. Germline values: CDR1 SGHDT, CDR2 YYEEEE. This CDR3 comprises 14 residues. The CDR3 bases are TGTGCCAGCAGCAGGGACATCGATTTCGGGGAGCTGTTTTTT. This codes for CASSRDIDFGELFF.

This clone occurred a few times. The V gene is TRBV6-5, the J gene TRBJ2-7, with 10 bases identical to TRBD1. This CDR3 has 15 amino acids. V was clipped by 0 bases and J by 5 bases; unmatched bases: 4. In germline, CDR1 is MNHEY, CDR2 SVGAGI. The CDR3 region is CASSYSVGTGDEQYF. The CDR3 bases are TGTGCCAGCAGTTACTCGGTGGGGACAGGGGACGAGCAGTACTTC.

This sequence joins TRBV5-1 and TRBJ2-5, with D hard to call. The CDR3 loop spans 13 amino acids. V was cut by 2 bases and J by 2 bases, with 7 bases left in between. Germline CDR1 and CDR2: SGHRS and YFSETQ. The CDR3 protein is CASSFQLQETQYF. The CDR3, as DNA: TGCGCCAGCAGCTTCCAGTTACAAGAGACCCAGTACTTC.

The chain employs TRBV2 and TRBJ2-4; D is perhaps TRBD1 (6 bases). This CDR3 is 14 amino acids long. The V end lost 7 bases, the J end lost 0 bases, and 10 bases lay between the germline ends. Germline CDR1 and CDR2: SNHLY and FYNNEI. CDR3 in amino acids: CASIKDRAKNIQYF. In DNA form, the CDR3 reads TGTGCCAGCATTAAGGACAGAGCCAAAAACATTCAGTACTTC.

This clone has only a few counts. The chain combines TRBV2 with TRBJ1-5; D unresolved. This CDR3 is built from 14 residues. V lost 8 bases, J lost 1 base, and 12 bases lay in between. Germline V gene lookup returns CDR1 SNHLY and CDR2 FYNNEI. CDR3 sequence reads: CASGEGASNQPQHF. The CDR3, as DNA: TGTGCCAGCGGGGAGGGAGCCAGCAATCAGCCCCAGCATTTT. Full variable domain (outside the CDR3, taken from reference TRBV2 and TRBJ1-5): EPEVTQTPSHQVTQMGQEVILRCVPISNHLYFYWYRQILGQKVEFLVSFYNNEISEKSEIFDDQFSVERPDGSNFTLKIRSTKLEDSAMYFCASGEGASNQPQHFGDGTRLSIL.

This rearrangement joins TRBV5-4 to TRBJ2-7; the D gene is possibly TRBD1 (5 bases). Germline V lookup: CDR1 SGHNT, CDR2 YYREEE (reference sequence). The CDR3 extends over 13 amino acids. V gave up 4 bases and J gave up 6 bases, with 14 bases separating them. Here the CDR3 reads CASSPGPVGEQYF. As DNA, the CDR3 is TGTGCCAGCAGCCCAGGGCCTGTGGGCGAGCAGTACTTC.

This clone has a handful of counts. The rearrangement uses TRBV7-6 and TRBJ2-7; TRBD1 matches at 7 bases. Trimming removed 3 bases from V and 6 bases from J; junction bases left unmatched: 8. The CDR3 runs 14 residues. Looked up from germline, CDR1 is SGHVS and CDR2 is FNYEAQ. In nucleotides, the CDR3 is TGTGCCAGCAGCTTGGGACAGCTCGGCTCCGAGCAGTACTTC. Its translation is CASSLGQLGSEQYF.

This clone was seen a few times. This chain connects TRBV10-3 to TRBJ2-1; TRBD1 aligns across 11 bases. This CDR3 is 15 amino acids long. Germline assignment: CDR1 ENHRY and CDR2 SYGVKD. The J segment lost 7 bases and the V segment lost 11 bases, leaving 13 bases of the junction unmatched. CDR3 protein: CASRHGQGAPNEQFF. In nucleotides, the CDR3 is TGTGCCTCAAGACATGGACAGGGGGCCCCAAATGAGCAGTTCTTC.